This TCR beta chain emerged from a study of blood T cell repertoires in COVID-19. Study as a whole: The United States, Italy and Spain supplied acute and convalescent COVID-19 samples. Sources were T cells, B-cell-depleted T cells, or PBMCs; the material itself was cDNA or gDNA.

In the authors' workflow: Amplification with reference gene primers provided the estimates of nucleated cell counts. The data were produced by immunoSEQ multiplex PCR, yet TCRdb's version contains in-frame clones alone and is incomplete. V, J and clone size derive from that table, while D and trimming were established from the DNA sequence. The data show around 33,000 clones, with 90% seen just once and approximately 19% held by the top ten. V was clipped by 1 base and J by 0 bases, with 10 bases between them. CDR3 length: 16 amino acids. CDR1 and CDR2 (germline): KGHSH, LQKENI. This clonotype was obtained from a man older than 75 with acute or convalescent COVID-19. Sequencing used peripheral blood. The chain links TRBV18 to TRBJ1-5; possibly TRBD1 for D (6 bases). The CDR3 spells CASSPRRQDSNQPQHF. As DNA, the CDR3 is TGTGCCAGCTCACCACGTAGACAGGATAGCAATCAGCCCCAGCATTTT.